This T cell receptor beta chain was identified in a study of OX40 agonist ivuxolimab in advanced cancers. About the research overall: In this trial design, patients received ivuxolimab intravenously at 0.01 to 10 mg/kg every 2 weeks. General study points: Clonal expansion from baseline to week 6 occurred in both CD4+ and CD8+ T cells.

Measured with immunoSEQ multiplex PCR; TCRdb has only the in-frame clones, and not every one. The table records about 45,000 clones, approximately 90% of them present only once. With regard to this clone: Its specificity is not known.

Trimming removed 4 bases from V and 4 bases from J; junction bases left unmatched: 4. CDR1 is MGHRA, CDR2 YSYEKL, per germline. This CDR3 has 15 residues. The rearrangement links TRBV4-1 to TRBJ2-1; 10 positions agree with TRBD2. The starting material was CD4+ or CD8+ T cells sorted from blood, obtained in a trial of the OX40 agonist ivuxolimab. The TCR sequence derives from an adult with an advanced solid tumor such as melanoma, head and neck, liver or kidney cancer. The CDR3 DNA sequence: TGCGCCAGCAGCCCCCTAGCGGGGGTTTACAATGAGCAGTTCTTC. It translates to CASSPLAGVYNEQFF.